The 18 T cell receptor beta chains listed next were all sequenced from one sample in a study of blood T cell repertoires in COVID-19. Only in-frame clones appear in the TCRdb table, and some are missing; sequencing was by immunoSEQ multiplex PCR. This table holds 9,700 or so clones, 81% found once. Specimen: peripheral blood. These receptors were collected from a man in his 60s with active COVID-19.

The rearrangement links TRBV5-5 to TRBJ2-7, with a possible D match to TRBD1 (6 bases). Germline assignment: CDR1 SGHKS and CDR2 YYEKEE (reference sequence). Trimming took 8 bases from V and 1 from J, leaving 16 bases between them. The CDR3 length is 14 residues. CDR3 sequence: CASTPTGASYEQYF. The CDR3 coding sequence is TGTGCCAGTACCCCGACAGGAGCTTCCTACGAGCAGTACTTC. The full variable domain, with the rest looked up from reference TRBV5-5 and TRBJ2-7, is DAGVTQSPTHLIKTRGQQVTLRCSPISGHKSVSWYQQVLGQGPQFIFQYYEKEERGRGNFPDRFSARQFPNYSSELNVNALLLGDSALYLCASTPTGASYEQYFGPGTRLTVT.

The chain recombines TRBV2 with TRBJ2-7, with D perhaps TRBD2 (5 bases). In germline, CDR1 is SNHLY, CDR2 FYNNEI. Trimming took 6 bases from V and 1 from J, leaving 13 bases between them. CDR3 length equals 14 residues. CDR3: CASREVASSYEQYF. The CDR3, as DNA: TGTGCCAGCAGGGAGGTAGCGTCTTCCTACGAGCAGTACTTC.

The rearrangement uses TRBV7-8 and TRBJ1-1; a weak D match, TRBD1 (5 bases). This CDR3 is 14 amino acids long. CDR1 SGHVS and CDR2 FQNEAQ come from the germline V gene. V lost 0 bases, J lost 5 bases, and 10 bases lay in between. CDR3 nucleotides: TGTGCCAGCAGCTTAGCGGGGGGTGTGACTGAAGCTTTCTTT. Translated, it gives CASSLAGGVTEAFF.

The V and J genes are TRBV30 and TRBJ1-6, with D tentatively TRBD1 (6 bases). With 4 bases removed from V and 7 bases from J, the gap between germline ends came to 8 bases. CDR1 GTSNPN and CDR2 SVGIG come from the germline V gene (reference sequence). CDR3 length: 12 amino acids. CDR3 in amino acids: CAWKQGNSPLHF. DNA for the CDR3: TGTGCCTGGAAACAGGGAAATTCACCCCTCCACTTT. Using reference TRBV30 and TRBJ1-6 for the parts outside the CDR3, the full variable domain is SQTIHQWPATLVQPVGSPLSLECTVEGTSNPNLYWYRQAAGRGLQLLFYSVGIGQISSEVPQNLSASRPQDRQFILSSKKLLLSDSGFYLCAWKQGNSPLHFGNGTRLTVT.

This chain connects TRBV12-3 or TRBV12-4 to TRBJ2-5, with 8 bases matching TRBD2. J lost 6 bases, V lost 5 bases, and 5 bases had no gene match. The CDR3 length is 13 residues. Here the CDR3 reads CASSPGGAKTQYF. For the CDR3, the DNA is TGTGCCAGCAGTCCCGGGGGGGCGAAGACCCAGTACTTC.

The chain couples TRBV7-8 to TRBJ1-4; D unresolved. CDR3 length: 15 residues. Germline V lookup: CDR1 SGHVS, CDR2 FQNEAQ. V dropped 2 bases and J dropped 4 bases, with 11 bases sitting between them. The CDR3 nucleotides are TGTGCCAGCAGCTTACTCGGGAACAATAATGAAAAACTGTTTTTT. Its protein product is CASSLLGNNNEKLFF. The complete variable domain, with remaining parts taken from reference TRBV7-8 and TRBJ1-4, reads GAGVSQSPRYKVAKRGQDVALRCDPISGHVSLFWYQQALGQGPEFLTYFQNEAQLDKSGLPSDRFFAERPEGSVSTLKIQRTQQEDSAVYLCASSLLGNNNEKLFFGSGTQLSVL.

The rearrangement uses TRBV2 and TRBJ1-3; D is perhaps TRBD1 (6 bases). The V end lost 2 bases, the J end lost 5 bases, and 13 bases lay between the germline ends. The length of the CDR3 is 15 residues. Germline V gene lookup returns CDR1 SNHLY and CDR2 FYNNEI. CDR3 nucleotide sequence: TGTGCCAGCAGTGAACCAGGGGTGTCCCGAAACACCATATATTTT. Translating gives CASSEPGVSRNTIYF.

The chain combines TRBV3-1 (or the pseudogene TRBV3-2) with TRBJ2-7; 12 bases are a match to TRBD1. Trimming removed 4 bases from V and 3 bases from J; junction bases left unmatched: 4. The CDR3 length is 15 residues. Germline CDR1 LGHDT, CDR2 YNNKEL (reference sequence). This chain's CDR3 is CASSPRDRGHYEQYF. The CDR3 bases are TGTGCCAGCAGCCCCCGGGACAGGGGGCACTACGAGCAGTACTTC.

V and J are TRBV6-2 or TRBV6-3 and TRBJ1-5; 8 bases map to TRBD1. Trimming took 6 bases from V and 2 from J; bases not matched to a gene: 6. There are 15 residues in the CDR3. Germline lookup yields CDR1 MNHEY and CDR2 SVGEGT. For the CDR3, the DNA is TGTGCCAGCAGCACACAGGGGGGCGGCAATCAGCCCCAGCATTTT. Residues: CASSTQGGGNQPQHF.

This sequence joins TRBV7-2 and TRBJ2-1; 8 bases are a match to TRBD2. The J segment lost 6 bases and the V segment lost 3 bases, leaving 7 bases of the junction unmatched. Germline V gene lookup returns CDR1 SGHTA and CDR2 FQGNSA. The CDR3 loop spans 15 amino acids. As DNA, the CDR3 is TGTGCCAGCAGCTTCGAAGCGGGGGTTGTCAATGAGCAGTTCTTC. This gives the protein CASSFEAGVVNEQFF.

The gene calls are TRBV7-8 and TRBJ2-1, with TRBD1 matching 8 bases. With 3 bases clipped from V and 2 bases from J, the junction kept 3 bases outside the gene matches. Germline V gene lookup returns CDR1 SGHVS and CDR2 FQNEAQ. The CDR3 has 15 amino acids. The CDR3: CASSLKQGAYNEQFF. The CDR3 DNA follows: TGTGCCAGCAGCTTGAAACAGGGGGCCTACAATGAGCAGTTCTTC.

V gene TRBV29-1 combines with J gene TRBJ1-2; D remains ambiguous. The CDR3 covers 10 residues. Germline CDR1 reads SQVTM; CDR2 reads ANQGSEA. V was cut by 3 bases and J by 6 bases, with 5 bases left in between. CDR3 in amino acids: CSVDIDGYTF. The CDR3 bases are TGCAGCGTTGATATAGATGGCTACACCTTC.

This sequence joins TRBV2 and TRBJ2-7, with 11 bases that match TRBD1. The J segment lost 6 bases and the V segment lost 8 bases, leaving 6 bases of the junction unmatched. There are 13 residues in the CDR3. Germline V CDR1 and CDR2: SNHLY, FYNNEI. The CDR3 protein is CASGGQGASEQYF. CDR3 bases: TGTGCCAGCGGAGGACAGGGGGCGAGCGAGCAGTACTTC. Looking up the rest from reference TRBV2 and TRBJ2-7 gives the full variable domain: EPEVTQTPSHQVTQMGQEVILRCVPISNHLYFYWYRQILGQKVEFLVSFYNNEISEKSEIFDDQFSVERPDGSNFTLKIRSTKLEDSAMYFCASGGQGASEQYFGPGTRLTVT.

A few counts support this clone. This chain uses TRBV6-2 or TRBV6-3 with TRBJ2-2; D uncertain. The germline CDR1 and CDR2 sequences are MNHEY and SVGEGT. V shed 0 bases and J shed 9 bases, with 5 bases lying between them. This CDR3 has 12 residues. CDR3 in amino acids: CASSYSSRELFF. CDR3 DNA: TGTGCCAGCAGTTACTCGAGCAGGGAGCTGTTTTTT.

The CDR3 region has the DNA TGTGCCAGCAGCCCCGACAGGGTCGGTTCACCCCTCCACTTT. This encodes CASSPDRVGSPLHF. The V call is TRBV3-1 (or the pseudogene TRBV3-2), the J call TRBJ1-6; 7 nucleotides align to TRBD1. J lost 9 bases, V lost 4 bases, and 6 bases had no gene match. Germline V lookup: CDR1 LGHDT, CDR2 YNNKEL (reference sequence). The CDR3 spans 14 residues.

The chain employs TRBV5-1 and TRBJ1-5, with D hard to call. CDR1 SGHRS and CDR2 YFSETQ come from the germline V gene. Trimming cost V 4 bases and J 1 base, with 6 bases left between them. The CDR3 extends over 13 amino acids. The CDR3 sequence: CASSEQSNQPQHF. CDR3 nucleotide sequence: TGCGCCAGCAGCGAACAGAGCAATCAGCCCCAGCATTTT.

This chain connects TRBV11-1 to TRBJ1-1; D might be TRBD1 (6 bases). Trimming shortened V by 5 bases and J by 1 base, and 14 bases separated the two germline ends. CDR3 length: 15 amino acids. Per the germline V gene, CDR1 is SGHAT and CDR2 is FQDESV (reference sequence). CDR3 in DNA: TGTGCCAGCAGCGCCCGGGACAACCCGAACACTGAAGCTTTCTTT. Protein: CASSARDNPNTEAFF.

The chain's CDR3 is CASSLDASTGYTF. Here the CDR3 DNA reads TGCGCCAGCAGCTTGGATGCATCTACTGGCTACACCTTC. The rearrangement joins TRBV5-1 to TRBJ1-2; D is ambiguous. CDR1 is SGHRS and CDR2 is YFSETQ in the germline V gene. V lost 0 bases and J lost 7, with 10 bases in between. There are 13 residues in the CDR3.